Reported below is one TCR beta chain. Trimming removed 2 bases from V and 4 bases from J, with 22 bases in between. This CDR3 is built from 17 residues. The germline gives CDR1 GTSNPN, CDR2 SVGIG (reference sequence). This table comes from immunoSEQ multiplex PCR, and its TCRdb copy is limited to in-frame clones, with some not included. The sample has nearly 45,000 clones; roughly 90% are singletons. The record originates from a study of graft-versus-host responses after intestinal transplantation. The overall study: Once they had received anti-thymocyte globulin induction, all recipients took tacrolimus and steroids for approximately three years.

This specimen was PBMCs, taken 524 days after transplant. V gene TRBV30 combines with J gene TRBJ2-3; possibly TRBD1 for D (5 bases). This TCR was recovered from a human patient who received an intestinal transplant, so some T cells may come from the graft donor. The CDR3 reads CAWSHPPWGRASDTQYF. Written as DNA, the CDR3 is TGTGCCTGGAGTCACCCCCCCTGGGGCCGGGCGTCAGATACGCAGTATTTT.